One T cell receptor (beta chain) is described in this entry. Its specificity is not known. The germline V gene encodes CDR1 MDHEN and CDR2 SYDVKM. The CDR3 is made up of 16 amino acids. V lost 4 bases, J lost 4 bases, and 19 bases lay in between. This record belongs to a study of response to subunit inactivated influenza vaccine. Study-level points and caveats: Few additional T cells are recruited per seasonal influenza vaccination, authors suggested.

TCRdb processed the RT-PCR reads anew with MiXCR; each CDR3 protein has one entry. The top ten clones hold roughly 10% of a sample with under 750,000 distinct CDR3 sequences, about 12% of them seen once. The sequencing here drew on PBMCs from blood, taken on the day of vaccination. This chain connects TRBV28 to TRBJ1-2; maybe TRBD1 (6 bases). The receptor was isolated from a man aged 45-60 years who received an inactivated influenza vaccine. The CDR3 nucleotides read TGTGCCAGCAGTTCGAGAGCCATTGGACAGTCCTATGGCTACACCTTC. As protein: CASSSRAIGQSYGYTF.